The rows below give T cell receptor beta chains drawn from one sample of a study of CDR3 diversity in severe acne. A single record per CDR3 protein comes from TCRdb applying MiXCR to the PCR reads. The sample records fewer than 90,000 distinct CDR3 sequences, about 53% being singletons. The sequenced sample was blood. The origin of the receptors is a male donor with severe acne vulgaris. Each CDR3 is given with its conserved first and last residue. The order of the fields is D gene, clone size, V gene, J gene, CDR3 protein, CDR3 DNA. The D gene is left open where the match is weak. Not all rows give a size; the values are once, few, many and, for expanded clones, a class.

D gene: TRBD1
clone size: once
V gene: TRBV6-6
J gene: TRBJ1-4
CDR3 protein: CASSVAGGSNEKLFF
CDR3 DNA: TGTGCCAGCAGCGTAGCAGGGGGGTCGAATGAAAAACTGTTTTTT

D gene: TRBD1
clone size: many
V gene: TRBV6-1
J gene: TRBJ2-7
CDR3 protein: CASSEIGQGFEQYF
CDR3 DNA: TGTGCCAGCAGTGAAATTGGACAGGGGTTCGAGCAGTACTTC

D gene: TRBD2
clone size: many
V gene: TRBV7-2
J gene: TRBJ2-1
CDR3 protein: CASSLVLAGGYNEQFF
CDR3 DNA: TGTGCCAGCAGCTTAGTATTAGCGGGAGGTTACAATGAGCAGTTCTTC

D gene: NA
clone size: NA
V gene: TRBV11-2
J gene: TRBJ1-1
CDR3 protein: CASSKSGGWTEAFF
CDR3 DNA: TGTGCCAGCAGTAAAAGTGGGGGTTGGACTGAAGCTTTCTTT

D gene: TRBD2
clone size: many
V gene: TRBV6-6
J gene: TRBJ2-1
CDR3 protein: CASSYLGLAGVLYNEQFF
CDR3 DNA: TGTGCCAGCAGTTACTTGGGACTAGCGGGGGTGCTGTACAATGAGCAGTTCTTC

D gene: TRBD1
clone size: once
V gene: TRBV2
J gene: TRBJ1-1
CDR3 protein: CASSGPPGTGWPTEAFF
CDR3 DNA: TGTGCCAGCAGTGGGCCTCCCGGGACAGGTTGGCCCACTGAAGCTTTCTTT

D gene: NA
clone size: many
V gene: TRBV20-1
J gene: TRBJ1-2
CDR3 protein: CSANHYNYGYTF
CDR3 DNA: TGCAGTGCGAACCATTATAACTATGGCTACACCTTC

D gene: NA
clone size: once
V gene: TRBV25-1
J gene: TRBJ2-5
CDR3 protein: CASSARRVRRADQTQYF
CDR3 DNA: TGTGCCAGCAGTGCGAGAAGGGTACGGAGGGCCGACCAGACCCAGTACTTC

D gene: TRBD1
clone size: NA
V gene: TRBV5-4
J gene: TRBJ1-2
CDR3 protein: CASSLITGGLGYTF
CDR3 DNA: TGTGCCAGCAGCTTGATTACAGGGGGCCTTGGCTACACCTTC

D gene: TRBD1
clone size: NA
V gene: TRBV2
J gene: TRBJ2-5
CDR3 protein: CASSSGTAYQETQYF
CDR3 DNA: TGTGCCAGCAGTTCCGGGACAGCGTACCAAGAGACCCAGTACTTC

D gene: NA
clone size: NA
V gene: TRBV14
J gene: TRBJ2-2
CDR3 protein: CASSQMANTGELFF
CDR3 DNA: TGTGCCAGCAGCCAGATGGCGAACACCGGGGAGCTGTTTTTT

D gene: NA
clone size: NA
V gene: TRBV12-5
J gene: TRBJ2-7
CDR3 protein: CTSRATASYEQYF
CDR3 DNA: TGTACTAGTAGGGCGACGGCCTCCTACGAGCAGTACTTC

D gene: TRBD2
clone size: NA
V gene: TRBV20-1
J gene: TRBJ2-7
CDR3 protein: CSASTSGRAVYEQYF
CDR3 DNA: TGCAGTGCATCGACTAGCGGGAGGGCGGTCTACGAGCAGTACTTC

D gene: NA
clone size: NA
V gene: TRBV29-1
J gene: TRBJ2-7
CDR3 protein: CSVETGTADLGEQYF
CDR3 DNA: TGCAGCGTTGAGACCGGGACTGCCGACCTAGGCGAGCAGTACTTC

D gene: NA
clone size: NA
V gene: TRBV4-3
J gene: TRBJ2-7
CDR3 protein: CASSLRQKPSYEQYF
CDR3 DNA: TGCGCCAGCAGCTTGCGGCAGAAGCCCTCCTACGAGCAGTACTTC

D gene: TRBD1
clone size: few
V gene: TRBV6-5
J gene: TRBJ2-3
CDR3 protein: CASSYRTGGPDTQYF
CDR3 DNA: TGTGCCAGCAGTTACCGCACAGGGGGGCCAGATACGCAGTATTTT

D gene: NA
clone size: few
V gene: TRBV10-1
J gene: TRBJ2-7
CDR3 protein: CASSEGGQGGRAPYEQYF
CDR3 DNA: TGCGCCAGCAGTGAGGGGGGACAGGGCGGGAGGGCCCCGTACGAGCAGTACTTC

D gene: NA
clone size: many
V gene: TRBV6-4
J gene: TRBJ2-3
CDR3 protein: CASSASTVTDTQYF
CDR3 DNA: TGTGCCAGCAGTGCTTCGACAGTCACAGATACGCAGTATTTT

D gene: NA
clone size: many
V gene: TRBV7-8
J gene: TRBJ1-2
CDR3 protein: CASSSRGRSNYGYTF
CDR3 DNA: TGTGCCAGCAGCTCCCGGGGGAGATCTAACTATGGCTACACCTTC

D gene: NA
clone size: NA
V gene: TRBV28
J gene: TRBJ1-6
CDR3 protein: CASTPQGLGSPLHF
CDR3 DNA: TGTGCCAGCACGCCCCAAGGGTTAGGCTCACCCCTCCACTTT

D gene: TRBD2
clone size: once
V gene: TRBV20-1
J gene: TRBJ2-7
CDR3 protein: CSAPSGRGVYEQYF
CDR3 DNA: TGCAGTGCCCCTAGCGGGAGGGGCGTATACGAGCAGTACTTC

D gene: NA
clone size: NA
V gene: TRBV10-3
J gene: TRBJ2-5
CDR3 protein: CASSEFIQETQYF
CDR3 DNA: TGTGCCAGCAGTGAATTTATTCAAGAGACCCAGTACTTC

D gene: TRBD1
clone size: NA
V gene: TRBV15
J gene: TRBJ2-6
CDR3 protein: CATSRVGTDSGANVLTF
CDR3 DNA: TGTGCCACCAGCAGAGTAGGGACAGACTCTGGGGCCAACGTCCTGACTTTC

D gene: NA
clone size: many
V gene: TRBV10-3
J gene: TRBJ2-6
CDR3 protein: CAINSGANVLTF
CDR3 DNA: TGTGCCATCAACTCTGGGGCCAACGTCCTGACTTTC

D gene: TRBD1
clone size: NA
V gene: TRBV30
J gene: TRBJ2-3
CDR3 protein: CAWSVMWDRRTDTQYF
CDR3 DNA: TGTGCCTGGAGTGTTATGTGGGACAGGCGCACAGATACGCAGTATTTT

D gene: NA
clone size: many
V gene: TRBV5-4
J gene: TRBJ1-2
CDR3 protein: CASSLIGTGTHGYTF
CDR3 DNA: TGTGCCAGCAGCTTGATCGGAACAGGGACACATGGCTACACCTTC

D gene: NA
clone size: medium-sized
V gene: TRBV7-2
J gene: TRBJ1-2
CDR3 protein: CASSPNVGLLGYTF
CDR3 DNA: TGTGCCAGCAGCCCAAACGTCGGGTTGTTGGGCTACACCTTC

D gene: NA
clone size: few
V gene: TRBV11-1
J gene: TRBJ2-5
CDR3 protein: CASSPYRTDGTQYF
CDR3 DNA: TGTGCCAGCAGCCCTTACAGGACGGACGGGACCCAGTACTTC

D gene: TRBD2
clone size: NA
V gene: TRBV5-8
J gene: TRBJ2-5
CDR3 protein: CASSLGVLAGGETQYF
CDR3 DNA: TGTGCCAGCAGCTTGGGGGTTCTAGCGGGAGGGGAGACCCAGTACTTC

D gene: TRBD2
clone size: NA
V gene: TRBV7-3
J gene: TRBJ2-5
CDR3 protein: CASSFSGTETQYF
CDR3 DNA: TGTGCCAGCAGCTTTAGCGGGACGGAGACCCAGTACTTC

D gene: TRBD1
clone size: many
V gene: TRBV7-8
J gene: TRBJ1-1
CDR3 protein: CASSFSTGVTTEAFF
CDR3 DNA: TGTGCCAGCAGCTTCTCGACAGGGGTGACAACTGAAGCTTTCTTT

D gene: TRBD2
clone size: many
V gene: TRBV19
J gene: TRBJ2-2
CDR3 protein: CASSTGRDTGELFF
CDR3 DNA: TGTGCCAGTAGTACCGGGAGGGACACCGGGGAGCTGTTTTTT

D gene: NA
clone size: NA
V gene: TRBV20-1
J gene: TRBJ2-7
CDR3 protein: CSAKSRDDVYEQYF
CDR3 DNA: TGCAGTGCCAAGAGCCGGGACGACGTCTACGAGCAGTACTTC

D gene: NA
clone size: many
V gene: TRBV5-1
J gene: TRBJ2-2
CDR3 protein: CASSYTAGAANTGELFF
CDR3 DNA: TGCGCCAGCAGCTATACCGCGGGGGCCGCGAACACCGGGGAGCTGTTTTTT

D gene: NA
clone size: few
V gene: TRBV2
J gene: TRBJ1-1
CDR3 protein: CASSGTANTEAFF
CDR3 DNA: TGTGCCAGCAGCGGGACGGCGAACACTGAAGCTTTCTTT

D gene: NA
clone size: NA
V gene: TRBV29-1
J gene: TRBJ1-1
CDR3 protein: CSAGPVGTEAFF
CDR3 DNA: TGCAGCGCCGGGCCCGTGGGGACTGAAGCTTTCTTT

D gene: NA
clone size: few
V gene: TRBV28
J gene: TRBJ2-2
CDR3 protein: CATDRDTGELFF
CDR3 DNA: TGTGCCACCGACCGGGACACCGGGGAGCTGTTTTTT

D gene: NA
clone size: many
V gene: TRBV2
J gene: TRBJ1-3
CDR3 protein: CASRHDNSGNTIYF
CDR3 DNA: TGTGCCAGCAGACACGACAACTCTGGAAACACCATATATTTT

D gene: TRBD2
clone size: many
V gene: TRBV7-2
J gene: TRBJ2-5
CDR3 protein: CASSPEREGTQYF
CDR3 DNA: TGTGCCAGCAGCCCCGAGCGGGAGGGGACCCAGTACTTC

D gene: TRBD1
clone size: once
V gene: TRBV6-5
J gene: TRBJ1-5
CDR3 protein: CASSYQTGTPQPQHF
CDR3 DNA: TGTGCCAGCAGTTACCAGACAGGGACCCCTCAGCCCCAGCATTTT

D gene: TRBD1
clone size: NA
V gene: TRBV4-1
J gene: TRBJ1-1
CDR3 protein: CASRSGGVDTEAFF
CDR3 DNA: TGCGCCAGCAGATCAGGGGGGGTTGACACTGAAGCTTTCTTT

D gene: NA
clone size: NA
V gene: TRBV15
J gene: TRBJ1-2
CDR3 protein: CATSGVGRANYGYTF
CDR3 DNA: TGTGCCACCAGCGGGGTGGGGCGAGCTAACTATGGCTACACCTTC

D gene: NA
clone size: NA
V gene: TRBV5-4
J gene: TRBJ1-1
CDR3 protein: CASSLTNTEAFF
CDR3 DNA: TGTGCCAGCAGCTTGACTAACACTGAAGCTTTCTTT

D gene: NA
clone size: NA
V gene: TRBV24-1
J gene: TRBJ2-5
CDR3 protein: CATSDLQGEETQYF
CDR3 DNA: TGTGCCACCAGTGATTTGCAAGGGGAGGAGACCCAGTACTTC